The source of this TCR beta chain is a study of metastatic and nonmetastatic thyroid tumors. Trimming pared 8 bases from V and 4 bases from J, leaving 9 bases between. Germline CDR1 and CDR2: MDHEN and SYDVKM. The CDR3 has 11 amino acids. Using MiXCR, TCRdb reanalyzed the PCR reads. The sample holds tens of thousands of clones, more than 9.5% seen once. In its sample, this clone was seen many times. Prior to thyroid surgery, none of the patients had received any treatment. Source material: blood. This chain uses TRBV28 with TRBJ2-7, with D unclear. This TCR derives from a female donor with papillary thyroid cancer or a benign thyroid nodule (not recorded which). Some clones in this sample may be carry-over from other donors' samples. CDR3 bases: TGTGCCAGCGTACTGGGGTACGAGCAGTACTTC. This encodes CASVLGYEQYF.